Presented here are 16 T cell receptor beta chains from one specimen sequenced in a study of shared clonotypes between healthy human individuals. The table came from immunoSEQ multiplex PCR; TCRdb's copy has only in-frame clones and leaves some out. The data hold over a million clones, with 96% observed a single time. Sequences were obtained from naive CD4+ T cells sorted from blood. Subset described: CD45RA+ positively selected. These receptors were obtained from a man in his thirties or forties in good health.

The rearrangement links TRBV2 to TRBJ1-2, with D possibly being TRBD1 (5 bases). This CDR3 is built from 12 residues. V lost 8 bases and J 8 bases, leaving 15 bases between the germline ends. In germline, CDR1 is SNHLY, CDR2 FYNNEI. The CDR3 bases are TGTGCCAGCCAAACTCAGGGTCACGGCTACACCTTC. Amino acids: CASQTQGHGYTF.

This chain uses TRBV13 with TRBJ2-1; TRBD2 matches 12 bases. This CDR3 comprises 14 residues. Trimming at V came to 9 bases and at J to 7 bases, leaving 7 bases not matched to a gene. CDR1 is PRHDT, CDR2 FYEKMQ, per germline (reference sequence). The CDR3 DNA reads TGTGCCAGTGTTTCGGGACTAGCGGGTAATGAGCAGTTCTTC. It is translated as CASVSGLAGNEQFF. Full variable domain (rest looked up from reference TRBV13 and TRBJ2-1): AAGVIQSPRHLIKEKRETATLKCYPIPRHDTVYWYQQGPGQDPQFLISFYEKMQSDKGSIPDRFSAQQFSDYHSELNMSSLELGDSALYFCASVSGLAGNEQFFGPGTRLTVL.

The CDR3 bases are TGTGCCAGCAAGGCTACTCAAGAGACCCAGTACTTC. As protein: CASKATQETQYF. J is TRBJ2-5 and V is TRBV6-5; the D is unclear. This CDR3 region has 12 residues. The germline V gene has CDR1 MNHEY and CDR2 SVGAGI. Trimming stripped 7 bases from V and 2 bases from J, with 8 bases between.

This chain connects TRBV30 to TRBJ2-5; perhaps D is TRBD1 or TRBD2 (5 bases each). The germline V and J ends were trimmed by 2 bases and 5 bases, with 12 bases remaining between them. The CDR3 runs 13 residues. The germline CDR1 and CDR2 sequences are GTSNPN and SVGIG (reference sequence). The CDR3 region is CAWSWGYRETQYF. CDR3 DNA: TGTGCCTGGAGTTGGGGGTATAGGGAGACCCAGTACTTC.

Points on this clone: The CDR3 end shows no conserved phenylalanine or tryptophan, and so a read error is likely. The limits of the CDR3 on the DNA are not certain, so only TCRdb's listed CDR3 is given. The rearrangement uses TRBV5-1 and TRBJ1-2; the table's D call, TRBD1, was not checked against the DNA. Germline values: CDR1 SGHRS, CDR2 YFSETQ. The CDR3 sequence runs 10 residues, both termini included. The CDR3 is CATEVDSRLD.

The chain uses TRBV11-1 and TRBJ2-3; 11 bases agree with TRBD2. V lost 7 bases to trimming and J lost 2 bases; unmatched junction nucleotides: 14. Germline V lookup: CDR1 SGHAT, CDR2 FQDESV (reference sequence). The CDR3 is 18 amino acids. The CDR3 reads CASTPNLLAGGTTDTQYF. CDR3 DNA sequence: TGTGCCAGCACCCCTAACCTCCTAGCGGGGGGAACCACAGATACGCAGTATTTT.

V gene TRBV5-4 combines with J gene TRBJ2-7, with D maybe TRBD2 (5 bases). This CDR3 is 15 amino acids long. V lost 0 bases and J 2 bases, leaving 12 bases between the germline ends. Germline CDR1 reads SGHNT; CDR2 reads YYREEE (reference sequence). CDR3 region: CASSLGGLLAYEQYF. CDR3 bases: TGTGCCAGCAGCTTGGGAGGGCTCCTGGCCTACGAGCAGTACTTC.

The chain recombines TRBV25-1 with TRBJ2-7; TRBD2 matches at 14 bases. In germline, CDR1 is MGHDK, CDR2 SYGVNS. V dropped 6 bases and J dropped 5; count of bases not matched to a gene: 0. The CDR3 loop spans 13 amino acids. Here the CDR3 DNA reads TGTGCCAGCAGGGGACTAGCGGGAGACGAGCAGTACTTC. Translation: CASRGLAGDEQYF.

This chain connects TRBV10-3 to TRBJ2-5; perhaps TRBD2 as D (6 bases). In germline, CDR1 is ENHRY, CDR2 SYGVKD. The CDR3 length is 16 residues. The V gene lost 1 base and the J gene lost 1 base, with 13 bases spanning the gap. The CDR3 spells CAISEFGREAQETQYF. In nucleotides, the CDR3 is TGTGCCATCAGTGAGTTCGGCAGGGAGGCCCAAGAGACCCAGTACTTC.

The V gene is TRBV2, the J gene TRBJ2-3; a weak D match, TRBD2 (5 bases). Germline CDR1 and CDR2: SNHLY and FYNNEI. V lost 1 base to trimming and J lost 8 bases, with 10 bases between them. The length of the CDR3 is 13 residues. The CDR3 DNA follows: TGTGCCAGCAGTGAAGGAGCTGGAGGTACGCAGTATTTT. Translated: CASSEGAGGTQYF.

This chain connects TRBV11-2 to TRBJ2-2, with D perhaps matching TRBD1 or TRBD2 (5 bases each). V lost 5 bases and J 4 bases, leaving 26 bases between the germline ends. This CDR3 region has 19 residues. Germline CDR1 and CDR2: SGHAT and FQNNGV. The CDR3 protein is CASSPVVGTGGIGTGELFF. The CDR3 nucleotides read TGTGCCAGCAGCCCAGTGGTCGGGACCGGCGGCATCGGCACCGGGGAGCTGTTTTTT.

The rearrangement links TRBV18 to TRBJ2-7; D might be TRBD2 (6 bases). The CDR3 consists of 16 residues. Between the trimmed V and J ends, which lost 5 bases and 7 bases, there was a span of 24 bases. Germline CDR1 reads KGHSH; CDR2 reads LQKENI. CDR3 nucleotide sequence: TGTGCCAGCTCAGCCATTTTTGGAGGGTTAATGGGGGAGCAGTACTTC. It codes for CASSAIFGGLMGEQYF.

This sequence joins TRBV9 and TRBJ1-3; D is ambiguous. V gave up 2 bases and J gave up 0 bases, with 6 bases separating them. The CDR3 is 14 amino acids. Germline V gene data show CDR1 as SGDLS and CDR2 as YYNGEE. The CDR3 protein is CASSVRNSGNTIYF. In nucleotides, the CDR3 is TGTGCCAGCAGCGTCCGAAACTCTGGAAACACCATATATTTT.

The rearrangement links TRBV28 to TRBJ2-3; D call uncertain. Germline loops: CDR1 MDHEN, CDR2 SYDVKM. V was clipped by 3 bases and J by 1 base, with 8 bases between them. The CDR3 spans 14 residues. The CDR3 region is CASSFSSRTDTQYF. In nucleotides, the CDR3 is TGTGCCAGCAGTTTCTCGTCCCGCACAGATACGCAGTATTTT.

The CDR3 nucleotides are TGTGCCAGCAGCTCCCCTTCAGGTGGCAATCAGCCCCAGCATTTT. Protein sequence: CASSSPSGGNQPQHF. The rearrangement links TRBV28 to TRBJ1-5, with D unclear. Germline loops: CDR1 MDHEN, CDR2 SYDVKM. The V and J ends lost 6 bases and 2 bases respectively, with 14 bases between them. This CDR3 has 15 amino acids.

V usage is TRBV7-6 and J usage is TRBJ2-5; TRBD2 aligns across 9 bases. V lost 0 bases, J lost 2 bases, and 4 bases stayed unmatched. The CDR3 totals 16 residues. The germline gives CDR1 SGHVS, CDR2 FNYEAQ. This CDR3 is CASSLAAGGPQETQYF. The CDR3 nucleotides read TGTGCCAGCAGCTTAGCGGCGGGAGGGCCGCAAGAGACCCAGTACTTC.